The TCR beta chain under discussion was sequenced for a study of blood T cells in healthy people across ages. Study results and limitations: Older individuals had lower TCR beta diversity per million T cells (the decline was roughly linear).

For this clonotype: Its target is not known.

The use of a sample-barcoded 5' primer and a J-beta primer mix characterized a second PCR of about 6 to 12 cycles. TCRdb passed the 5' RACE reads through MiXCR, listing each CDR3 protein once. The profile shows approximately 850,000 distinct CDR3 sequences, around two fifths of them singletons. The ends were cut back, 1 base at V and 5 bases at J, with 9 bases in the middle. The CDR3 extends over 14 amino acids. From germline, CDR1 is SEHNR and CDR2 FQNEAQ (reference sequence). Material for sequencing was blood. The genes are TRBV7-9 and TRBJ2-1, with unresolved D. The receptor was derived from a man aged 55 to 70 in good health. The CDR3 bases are TGTGCCAGCAGCTTAGAAGAAAGGAACAATGAGCAGTTCTTC. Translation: CASSLEERNNEQFF.